A single count supports the clone carrying this TCR beta chain. The table came from immunoSEQ multiplex PCR; TCRdb's copy has only in-frame clones and leaves some out. The table includes some 200,000 clones, 85% to 95% detected once. The sample originates from a study of T cell responses to AZD1222 COVID-19 vaccine. Study overall: Investigators merged groups given second doses at roughly 4 or roughly 12 weeks.

Germline assignment: CDR1 ENHRY and CDR2 SYGVKD. The length of the CDR3 is 14 residues. Germline trimming cut 4 bases from V and 2 bases from J; bases unmatched to any gene: 5. This TCR was recovered from an adult in good health. The source material was peripheral blood, sampled on day 0 of AZD1222 vaccination. The chain uses TRBV10-3 and TRBJ2-7; 7 nucleotides match TRBD1. Written as DNA, the CDR3 is TGTGCCATCAGTGCAGGGGGTGACGCCTACGAGCAGTACGTC. As protein: CAISAGGDAYEQYV.